This T cell receptor (beta chain) was identified in a study of blood T cell repertoires in COVID-19. Study overall: Nucleic acid was either cDNA or gDNA, and it came from T cells, B-cell-depleted T cells, or PBMCs.

Using immunoSEQ multiplex PCR, the repertoire was profiled, and TCRdb retains in-frame clones only, with some absent. The sample contains about 110,000 clones, just over 70% of which appear only once. Germline loops: CDR1 SGHNT, CDR2 YYREEE (reference sequence). The trim removed 6 bases at V and 5 bases at J, leaving 10 bases unmatched. The CDR3 is 14 amino acids. The source material was peripheral blood. This chain connects TRBV5-4 to TRBJ1-1; 7 positions agree with TRBD1. This sequence originates from a woman in her thirties or forties with acute or convalescent COVID-19. CDR3: CASTQGTVGTEAFF. The CDR3 DNA reads TGTGCCAGCACCCAAGGGACAGTGGGGACTGAAGCTTTCTTT.